One and the same sample provided the 24 T cell receptor beta chains below, sequenced in a study of blood T cell repertoires in COVID-19. Libraries were prepared by immunoSEQ multiplex PCR; TCRdb keeps only in-frame clonotypes and omits some of them. The table lists under 300,000 clones, roughly 80% of them singletons. Specimen: peripheral blood. The receptor set was obtained from a woman aged 50 to 60 who had recovered from COVID-19.

For this clone: The junction departs from the called germline gene at one end, perhaps through a read error. The chain links TRBV27 to TRBJ1-5, with 9 bases identical to TRBD1. Looked up from germline, CDR1 is MNHEY and CDR2 is SMNVEV (reference sequence). This CDR3 is built from 12 residues. The CDR3 DNA is TGTGCCAGCAGCTTACCGGGACAGGGTCTCCTTTTT. Its translation is CASSLPGQGLLF.

The chain is built from TRBV5-6 and TRBJ2-2; possibly TRBD2 for D (6 bases). The germline V and J ends were trimmed by 0 bases and 13 bases, with 19 bases remaining between them. The CDR3 covers 15 residues. From germline, CDR1 is SGHDT and CDR2 YYEEEE. The CDR3 loop reads CASSLEEGPEMALFF. For the CDR3, the DNA is TGTGCCAGCAGCTTGGAGGAGGGACCTGAAATGGCGCTGTTTTTT.

The chain recombines TRBV21-1 with TRBJ2-7; the D segment call TRBD2 is taken from the table without a DNA check. TRBV21-1 counts as a pseudogene. This CDR3 comprises 17 residues. Here the CDR3 reads CASSTTMDRSGSGEQYF. CDR3 bases: TGTGCCAGCAGCACAACCATGGATCGAAGCGGGTCGGGCGAGCAGTACTTC.

This clone has a single count. V and J are TRBV7-2 and TRBJ2-3, with 15 bases aligning to TRBD2. CDR3 size: 16 residues. With V trimmed by 4 bases and J by 6 bases, 5 bases remained unmatched. Germline lookup yields CDR1 SGHTA and CDR2 FQGNSA. The CDR3 loop reads CASSSGLAGGSDTQYF. CDR3 DNA sequence: TGTGCCAGCAGCTCGGGACTAGCGGGGGGATCCGATACGCAGTATTTT.

The chain joins TRBV28 to TRBJ1-2; D unresolved. V gave up 1 base and J gave up 4 bases, with 13 bases separating them. This CDR3 comprises 15 residues. Germline lookup yields CDR1 MDHEN and CDR2 SYDVKM. CDR3 loop: CASSLSSGNLYGYTF. The CDR3 DNA follows: TGTGCCAGCAGTTTATCGTCGGGGAACCTCTATGGCTACACCTTC.

V usage is TRBV7-2 and J usage is TRBJ2-3; 8 nucleotides agree with TRBD2. The V segment lost 0 bases and the J segment 2 bases; nucleotides outside the gene matches: 4. Germline CDR1 reads SGHTA; CDR2 reads FQGNSA. CDR3 length equals 16 residues. DNA of the CDR3: TGTGCCAGCAGCTTAGCGTTAGCGGGGCTCACAGATACGCAGTATTTT. Its translation: CASSLALAGLTDTQYF.

This chain links TRBV5-6 with TRBJ2-1; 7 bases map to TRBD2. Germline CDR1 reads SGHDT; CDR2 reads YYEEEE. The CDR3 consists of 13 residues. Losses at the gene ends were 2 bases for V and 7 bases for J; bases not matched to a gene: 3. The CDR3 DNA is TGTGCCAGCAGCTTAGCGGGGAGGAATGAGCAGTTCTTC. This gives the protein CASSLAGRNEQFF.

This rearrangement joins TRBV19 to TRBJ2-1; D is unresolved. V lost 3 bases to trimming and J lost 4 bases, with 4 bases between them. Germline V gene lookup returns CDR1 LNHDA and CDR2 SQIVND (reference sequence). The CDR3 spans 12 residues. CDR3 in amino acids: CASSIPYNEQFF. The DNA of the CDR3 is TGTGCCAGTAGTATCCCTTACAATGAGCAGTTCTTC.

The V call is TRBV28, the J call TRBJ2-7; 7 bases map to TRBD2. V was pared by 1 base and J by 0 bases, with 6 bases of the junction left unmatched. CDR3 length: 16 residues. Germline CDR1 MDHEN, CDR2 SYDVKM. The CDR3 sequence: CASSLLAGLSSYEQYF. CDR3 sequence (DNA): TGTGCCAGCAGTTTATTAGCGGGCCTTAGCTCCTACGAGCAGTACTTC.

The genes are TRBV7-9 and TRBJ1-2; 8 nucleotides match TRBD1. The germline gives CDR1 SEHNR, CDR2 FQNEAQ (reference sequence). This CDR3 spans 13 amino acids. The V and J ends lost 2 bases and 6 bases, in that order; junction bases with no gene match: 2. CDR3 nucleotide sequence: TGTGCCAGCAGCTTAACCAGGGGGCATGGCTACACCTTC. Encoded protein: CASSLTRGHGYTF.

V and J are TRBV6-4 and TRBJ2-2; TRBD1 aligns across 8 bases. Germline V gives CDR1 MRHNA, CDR2 SNTAGT. There are 18 residues in the CDR3. The V gene end was trimmed by 6 bases and the J gene end by 1 base; junction bases not matched to a gene: 13. CDR3 nucleotides: TGTGCCAGCAGAAACGCAATGGTAGGACAGGGGAACACCGGGGAGCTGTTTTTT. Its translation is CASRNAMVGQGNTGELFF.

The gene calls are TRBV2 and TRBJ2-1, with 10 nucleotides matching TRBD2. The V segment lost 4 bases and the J segment 6 bases; nucleotides outside the gene matches: 6. CDR3 length: 15 amino acids. The V gene's germline CDR1 is SNHLY and CDR2 FYNNEI. CDR3 in amino acids: CASSASGRRGNEQFF. The CDR3 DNA follows: TGTGCCAGCAGTGCTAGCGGGAGAAGGGGCAATGAGCAGTTCTTC.

The chain recombines TRBV10-3 with TRBJ2-1, with 9 bases fitting TRBD2. J was trimmed by 3 bases and V by 10 bases; bases with no gene match: 7. The CDR3 length is 14 residues. Germline V gene data show CDR1 as ENHRY and CDR2 as SYGVKD. In DNA form, the CDR3 reads TGTGCCACCCACCAAGCGGGGGGCTACAATGAGCAGTTCTTC. Its protein is CATHQAGGYNEQFF.

The chain has TRBV6-2 or TRBV6-3 and TRBJ2-3; 9 positions agree with TRBD2. The CDR3 consists of 13 residues. Germline V gene data show CDR1 as MNHEY and CDR2 as SVGEGT. Trimming removed 6 bases from V and 10 bases from J; junction bases left unmatched: 8. CDR3 sequence: CASSRDGTSPQYF. Written as DNA, the CDR3 is TGTGCCAGCAGCCGCGACGGGACTAGCCCGCAGTATTTT.

The chain has TRBV2 and TRBJ2-3; 11 nucleotides line up with TRBD2. Germline V gene sequence: CDR1 SNHLY, CDR2 FYNNEI. The CDR3 has 17 residues. V gave up 3 bases and J gave up 1 base; unmatched junction bases: 6. This chain's CDR3 is CASSDGGLAGGTDTQYF. The CDR3 bases are TGTGCCAGCAGTGACGGCGGACTAGCGGGTGGCACAGATACGCAGTATTTT.

J is TRBJ2-4 and V is TRBV7-2, with 11 positions matching TRBD2. Trimming took 5 bases from V and 6 from J; bases not matched to a gene: 3. This CDR3 has 14 amino acids. Germline lookup yields CDR1 SGHTA and CDR2 FQGNSA. CDR3 amino acids: CASSPGLAANIQYF. The CDR3 DNA reads as TGTGCCAGCAGCCCGGGACTAGCGGCAAACATTCAGTACTTC. Full variable domain (remainder filled in from reference TRBV7-2 and TRBJ2-4): GAGVSQSPSNKVTEKGKDVELRCDPISGHTALYWYRQSLGQGLEFLIYFQGNSAPDKSGLPSDRFSAERTGGSVSTLTIQRTQQEDSAVYLCASSPGLAANIQYFGAGTRLSVL.

J is TRBJ2-7 and V is TRBV7-9; D is undetermined. The CDR3 consists of 11 residues. The V and J ends lost 3 bases and 7 bases respectively, with 7 bases between them. CDR1 SEHNR and CDR2 FQNEAQ come from the germline V gene (reference sequence). The CDR3 reads CASSFSREQYF. The DNA for the CDR3 is TGTGCCAGCAGCTTCTCGCGGGAGCAGTACTTC.

Here the CDR3 DNA reads TGTGCCAGCAGTTCTCGGGGGGGGTCCTACGAGCAGTACTTC. Its translation is CASSSRGGSYEQYF. This chain links TRBV27 with TRBJ2-7; 8 bases are shared with TRBD2. Losses at the gene ends were 4 bases for V and 1 base for J; bases not matched to a gene: 3. The V gene's germline CDR1 is MNHEY and CDR2 SMNVEV (reference sequence). This CDR3 is built from 14 residues.

The rearrangement uses TRBV19 and TRBJ2-1; the match to TRBD2 covers 12 bases. Germline CDR1 LNHDA, CDR2 SQIVND (reference sequence). The CDR3 is 19 residues long. The trim removed 3 bases at V and 0 bases at J, leaving 9 bases unmatched. CDR3 in amino acids: CASSITTSGRVGSYNEQFF. The CDR3 DNA is TGTGCCAGTAGTATTACGACTAGCGGGAGAGTTGGCTCCTACAATGAGCAGTTCTTC.

The rearrangement uses TRBV6-2 or TRBV6-3 and TRBJ2-7, with D maybe TRBD2 (7 bases). The V gene lost 4 bases and the J gene lost 2 bases, with 15 bases spanning the gap. The CDR3 has 15 amino acids. Germline V gene data show CDR1 as MNHEY and CDR2 as SVGEGT. This CDR3 reads CASSSRGAGTYEQYF. The CDR3 DNA sequence: TGTGCCAGCAGTTCACGGGGGGCAGGGACCTACGAGCAGTACTTC.

The chain couples TRBV11-2 to TRBJ2-5; perhaps TRBD1 as D (6 bases). This CDR3 contains 19 residues. Germline-derived CDR1 and CDR2 are SGHAT and FQNNGV. The ends were cut back, 5 bases at V and 2 bases at J, with 27 bases in the middle. The CDR3 reads CASSNPGHQIVATQETQYF. The CDR3 region has the DNA TGTGCCAGCAGCAACCCGGGACACCAAATTGTGGCCACTCAAGAGACCCAGTACTTC.

The rearrangement uses TRBV19 and TRBJ1-4; 8 positions agree with TRBD1. The CDR3 spans 16 residues. Germline CDR1 is LNHDA and CDR2 is SQIVND (reference sequence). V shed 5 bases and J 4 bases; nucleotides not matched to a gene: 9. As DNA, the CDR3 is TGTGCCAGTAGTGACGCCGGGACAGGATTTAATGAAAAACTGTTTTTT. Translated: CASSDAGTGFNEKLFF.

The chain links TRBV6-4 to TRBJ2-1; 9 bases line up with TRBD2. Germline V gene sequence: CDR1 MRHNA, CDR2 SNTAGT. The V and J ends lost 3 bases and 9 bases, in that order; junction bases with no gene match: 6. The CDR3 covers 14 residues. The CDR3: CASSERRGGGEQFF. CDR3 in DNA: TGTGCCAGCAGTGAGCGGCGGGGGGGCGGTGAGCAGTTCTTC.

The rearrangement joins TRBV6-5 to TRBJ2-7; D is uncertain. Germline V CDR1 and CDR2: MNHEY, SVGAGI. V shed 0 bases and J shed 2 bases, with 8 bases lying between them. The CDR3 length is 14 residues. This CDR3 is CASSYSYMAYEQYF. Here the CDR3 DNA reads TGTGCCAGCAGTTACTCGTACATGGCCTACGAGCAGTACTTC.